This is a list of T cell receptor beta chains from one sample in a study of patients and donors after allogeneic stem cell transplantation. TCRdb used MiXCR to reprocess the RT-PCR reads, holding one entry per CDR3 protein. The sample consists of 95,000 to 120,000 distinct CDR3 sequences, approximately 40% of them appearing once. Sequenced sample: blood, either unsorted or a sorted T cell fraction (not recorded which). These receptors were taken from a human donor who was either an allogeneic HSCT recipient or a stem cell or donor lymphocyte infusion donor (not recorded which). It is not recorded whose cells these are; they may come from a transplant donor. CDR3s include the opening cysteine and the closing phenylalanine or tryptophan. The D gene is left open where the match is weak. Some rows have no size entry. The others give once, few or many, or a class for an expanded clone.

TRBJ2-7	few	NA	TRBV27	CASSGSPSYEQYF	TGTGCCAGCAGTGGGTCTCCCTCATACGAGCAGTACTTC
TRBJ2-1	NA	NA	TRBV12-3/TRBV12-4	CASSLALSLFYEQFF	TGTGCCAGCAGTTTAGCGCTCTCACTATTCTATGAGCAGTTCTTC
TRBJ1-6	NA	NA	TRBV5-1	CASSLNKDRGRNSPLHF	TGCGCCAGCAGCTTGAATAAGGACCGCGGCCGAAATTCACCCCTCCACTTT
TRBJ2-1	once	NA	TRBV20-1	CSAIRDTYNEQFF	TGCAGTGCCATACGGGATACCTACAATGAGCAGTTCTTC
TRBJ2-1	few	NA	TRBV20-1	CSPRDYNEQFF	TGCAGCCCTCGGGACTACAATGAGCAGTTCTTC
TRBJ2-5	NA	NA	TRBV19	CASSIGDIQETQYF	TGTGCCAGTAGTATAGGGGACATCCAAGAGACCCAGTACTTC
TRBJ1-6	once	NA	TRBV21-1	CASSSSSPLHF	TGTGCCAGCAGCTCAAGTTCACCCCTCCACTTT
TRBJ1-5	few	NA	TRBV6-2/TRBV6-3	CASSYWGTIIIQGCNQPQHF	TGTGCCAGCAGTTATTGGGGTACAATAATAATCCAGGGGTGCAATCAGCCCCAGCATTTT
TRBJ2-1	NA	NA	TRBV20-1	CSARALPGVRDEQFF	TGCAGTGCTAGAGCCCTGCCGGGAGTTCGGGATGAGCAGTTCTTC
TRBJ2-3	NA	NA	TRBV29-1	CSVAGDVTDTQYF	TGCAGCGTTGCCGGGGACGTCACAGATACGCAGTATTTT
TRBJ2-1	once	NA	TRBV27	CASSLGGMEQFF	TGTGCCAGCAGTCTGGGCGGGATGGAGCAGTTCTTC
TRBJ1-1	NA	TRBD1	TRBV7-9	CASSSLPRGLDTEAFF	TGTGCCAGCAGCTCCCTCCCCAGGGGGCTGGACACTGAAGCTTTCTTT
TRBJ2-7	once	NA	TRBV5-1	CASSLGTLRYEQYF	TGCGCCAGCAGCTTGGGGACTTTACGCTACGAGCAGTACTTC
TRBJ2-1	NA	TRBD2	TRBV20-1	CSARPGLAGNEQFF	TGCAGTGCTAGGCCGGGACTAGCGGGTAATGAGCAGTTCTTC
TRBJ1-4	NA	NA	TRBV6-6	CASSYFGGSGTELFF	TGTGCCAGCAGTTACTTCGGGGGTTCCGGGACCGAACTGTTTTTT
TRBJ2-4	few	NA	TRBV5-1	CASSWTSKNIQYF	TGCGCCAGCAGCTGGACTTCCAAAAACATTCAGTACTTC
TRBJ2-1	few	TRBD2	TRBV18	CASSPGLAGGYNEQFF	TGTGCCAGCTCACCCGGACTAGCGGGAGGCTACAATGAGCAGTTCTTC
TRBJ1-5	NA	NA	TRBV3-1	CASSHRNQPQHF	TGTGCCAGCAGCCATCGCAATCAGCCCCAGCATTTT
TRBJ1-1	NA	NA	TRBV7-8	CASSNTGREAFF	TGTGCCAGCAGCAACACAGGGAGGGAAGCTTTCTTT
TRBJ1-2	NA	NA	TRBV7-2	CASSLIGTWGYTF	TGTGCCAGCAGCTTAATCGGGACATGGGGCTACACCTTC
TRBJ2-1	NA	NA	TRBV5-1	CASTSLAEQFF	TGCGCCAGCACCTCCCTGGCTGAGCAGTTCTTC
TRBJ2-7	NA	TRBD2	TRBV6-1	CASSGKREGIHEQYF	TGTGCCAGCTCGGGCAAGCGGGAGGGAATTCACGAGCAGTACTTC
TRBJ2-1	NA	TRBD2	TRBV4-3	CASSQRTSGRNEQFF	TGCGCCAGCAGCCAAAGGACTAGCGGGAGAAATGAGCAGTTCTTC